Presented here are 22 T cell receptor beta chains from one specimen sequenced in a study of blood T cell repertoires in COVID-19. The data were produced by immunoSEQ multiplex PCR, yet TCRdb's version contains in-frame clones alone and is incomplete. Of approximately 150,000 clones listed, 83% are singletons. The sequencing sample was made of peripheral blood. The source of these receptors is a woman aged 80 or older with acute or convalescent COVID-19.

This clone was seen just once. The chain couples TRBV3-1 (or the pseudogene TRBV3-2) to TRBJ1-5; D remains unclear. Trimming pared 7 bases from V and 1 base from J, leaving 23 bases between. CDR3 length: 18 residues. Germline V gene sequence: CDR1 LGHDT, CDR2 YNNKEL (reference sequence). The CDR3 loop reads CASTGLLSGGGSNQPQHF. The CDR3 DNA sequence: TGTGCCAGCACCGGTTTATTATCAGGAGGTGGGAGCAATCAGCCCCAGCATTTT.

The sample holds one count of this clone. This sequence joins TRBV27 and TRBJ2-7; weak D call: TRBD2 (6 bases). The CDR3 has 15 residues. Germline values: CDR1 MNHEY, CDR2 SMNVEV (reference sequence). Trimming removed 1 base from V and 3 bases from J, with 13 bases in between. CDR3 residues: CASSLWPEGSYEQYF. The DNA of the CDR3 is TGTGCCAGCAGTTTATGGCCGGAGGGTAGCTACGAGCAGTACTTC.

This clone came up a few times. This chain uses TRBV19 with TRBJ1-1; no reliable D call. The ends were cut back, 3 bases at V and 0 bases at J, with 8 bases in the middle. Germline CDR1 LNHDA, CDR2 SQIVND (reference sequence). The CDR3 is 14 amino acids. The DNA for the CDR3 is TGTGCCAGTAGTATCAGGTCGCTGAACACTGAAGCTTTCTTT. This codes for CASSIRSLNTEAFF.

This clone has a single count. V gene TRBV3-1 (or the pseudogene TRBV3-2) combines with J gene TRBJ1-2, with D perhaps matching TRBD1 (6 bases). From germline, CDR1 is LGHDT and CDR2 YNNKEL (reference sequence). The germline V and J ends were trimmed by 1 base and 8 bases, with 17 bases remaining between them. CDR3 length: 15 residues. CDR3 bases: TGTGCCAGCAGCCAAGGTGACAGGACGGGTACGGGCTACACCTTC. Translating gives CASSQGDRTGTGYTF.

V gene TRBV19 combines with J gene TRBJ1-1; D remains ambiguous. This CDR3 spans 14 amino acids. The V gene's germline CDR1 is LNHDA and CDR2 SQIVND (reference sequence). Trimming pared 5 bases from V and 6 bases from J, leaving 16 bases between. CDR3: CASSQADSGAEAFF. CDR3 bases: TGTGCCAGTAGTCAAGCTGACTCCGGGGCTGAAGCTTTCTTT.

The chain has TRBV10-3 and TRBJ2-1; 8 bases are a match to TRBD2. V dropped 6 bases and J dropped 9; count of bases not matched to a gene: 7. This CDR3 has 13 residues. Germline loops: CDR1 ENHRY, CDR2 SYGVKD. In nucleotides, the CDR3 is TGTGCCATCAGGGGACTAGATATTGGTGAGCAGTTCTTC. It translates to CAIRGLDIGEQFF.

This chain joins TRBV5-6 and TRBJ2-2, with TRBD1 matching over 9 bases. The V gene's germline CDR1 is SGHDT and CDR2 YYEEEE. The CDR3 has 16 amino acids. V lost 5 bases to trimming and J lost 5 bases; unmatched junction nucleotides: 10. CDR3 region: CASRKRTGVPTGELFF. The DNA for the CDR3 is TGTGCCAGCAGGAAAAGGACAGGGGTCCCGACCGGGGAGCTGTTTTTT.

The rearrangement links TRBV7-9 to TRBJ1-2; tentative D call: TRBD1 (5 bases). This CDR3 has 14 residues. Germline V gene lookup returns CDR1 SEHNR and CDR2 FQNEAQ (reference sequence). V was cut by 5 bases and J by 6 bases, with 16 bases left in between. The CDR3 nucleotides read TGTGCCAGCAGCCTCCCCAGGGTTTTCCATGGCTACACCTTC. Its translation: CASSLPRVFHGYTF.

The chain is built from TRBV10-3 and TRBJ2-3; no firm D call. Germline-derived CDR1 and CDR2 are ENHRY and SYGVKD. Trimming stripped 4 bases from V and 0 bases from J, with 11 bases between. There are 15 residues in the CDR3. Here the CDR3 reads CAISGGGPSTDTQYF. The CDR3 DNA follows: TGTGCCATCAGTGGAGGCGGTCCTAGCACAGATACGCAGTATTTT.

J is TRBJ2-7 and V is TRBV15; the match to TRBD2 covers 11 bases. Germline-derived CDR1 and CDR2 are LNHNV and YYDKDF (reference sequence). With V trimmed by 0 bases and J by 5 bases, 0 bases remained unmatched. The length of the CDR3 is 14 residues. The CDR3 DNA sequence: TGTGCCACCAGCAGAGATAGCGGGAGGGACGAGCAGTACTTC. Translated: CATSRDSGRDEQYF.

This chain uses TRBV11-2 with TRBJ2-1; D perhaps matches TRBD1 (5 bases). The CDR3 is 15 residues long. V was clipped by 2 bases and J by 0 bases, with 8 bases between them. In germline, CDR1 is SGHAT, CDR2 FQNNGV. CDR3 DNA: TGTGCCAGCAGCTTAAGGCAGGGCTCCTACAATGAGCAGTTCTTC. Its protein is CASSLRQGSYNEQFF.

This chain joins TRBV19 and TRBJ2-1; the match to TRBD2 covers 9 bases. Per germline, CDR1 LNHDA and CDR2 SQIVND (reference sequence). Losses at the gene ends were 3 bases for V and 8 bases for J; bases not matched to a gene: 5. The CDR3 covers 14 residues. In DNA form, the CDR3 reads TGTGCCAGTAGTATTAGCGGGAGTCTGGATGAGCAGTTCTTC. Translation: CASSISGSLDEQFF.

This clone was seen a single time. The chain combines TRBV6-4 with TRBJ1-3; 8 positions match TRBD1. The ends lost 3 bases at V and 3 bases at J; junction bases unmatched: 13. The CDR3 has 18 amino acids. Germline CDR1 MRHNA, CDR2 SNTAGT. CDR3 bases: TGTGCCAGCAGTGATTCCCCCCGGACAGGGCCAGATGGAAACACCATATATTTT. It yields the protein CASSDSPRTGPDGNTIYF.

The V gene is TRBV29-1, the J gene TRBJ2-7; 9 nucleotides agree with TRBD2. With 2 bases clipped from V and 7 bases from J, the junction kept 9 bases outside the gene matches. Germline V gene sequence: CDR1 SQVTM, CDR2 ANQGSEA. This CDR3 region has 14 residues. The CDR3 nucleotides are TGCAGCGTTGAAAGGCGCGGGGGGGCATATGAGCAGTACTTC. It encodes CSVERRGGAYEQYF.

This chain connects TRBV4-1 to TRBJ1-6; tentatively, D is TRBD1 (6 bases). In germline, CDR1 is MGHRA, CDR2 YSYEKL. Trimming shortened V by 3 bases and J by 0 bases, and 18 bases separated the two germline ends. The length of the CDR3 is 19 residues. This chain's CDR3 is CASSQAQGTGSSYNSPLHF. For the CDR3, the DNA is TGCGCCAGCAGCCAGGCCCAGGGGACGGGGAGCTCCTATAATTCACCCCTCCACTTT.

This chain joins TRBV29-1 and TRBJ2-3, with 8 bases identical to TRBD2. CDR3 length equals 14 residues. CDR1 and CDR2 from the germline V gene are SQVTM and ANQGSEA. With V trimmed by 6 bases and J by 4 bases, 9 bases remained unmatched. CDR3 sequence (DNA): TGCAGCGTGCCGGGGGGGGCTGGGTCAGATACGCAGTATTTT. Protein sequence: CSVPGGAGSDTQYF.

The gene calls are TRBV7-8 and TRBJ2-1, with a weak D call TRBD1 (6 bases). The CDR3 sequence is 17 residues long. Per the germline V gene, CDR1 is SGHVS and CDR2 is FQNEAQ. V lost 0 bases to trimming and J lost 6 bases, with 18 bases between them. CDR3 nucleotide sequence: TGTGCCAGCAGCTTAGCGACCCTTCGACAGGTCCGCAATGAGCAGTTCTTC. It translates to CASSLATLRQVRNEQFF.

V is TRBV19 and J is TRBJ1-5; 8 bases map to TRBD1. CDR3 length: 16 residues. The trim removed 5 bases at V and 4 bases at J, leaving 10 bases unmatched. The V gene's germline CDR1 is LNHDA and CDR2 SQIVND (reference sequence). In DNA, the CDR3 is TGTGCCAGTAGTGTGCTACTGGGACAGGCTAATCAGCCCCAGCATTTT. Encoded protein: CASSVLLGQANQPQHF. Full variable domain (remainder filled in from reference TRBV19 and TRBJ1-5): DGGITQSPKYLFRKEGQNVTLSCEQNLNHDAMYWYRQDPGQGLRLIYYSQIVNDFQKGDIAEGYSVSREKKESFPLTVTSAQKNPTAFYLCASSVLLGQANQPQHFGDGTRLSIL.

The chain couples TRBV28 to TRBJ2-7; maybe TRBD1 (5 bases). The length of the CDR3 is 14 residues. Trimming removed 3 bases from V and 3 bases from J, with 12 bases in between. Germline CDR1 reads MDHEN; CDR2 reads SYDVKM. CDR3 amino acids: CASSLGQAGYEQYF. CDR3 sequence (DNA): TGTGCCAGCAGTTTGGGGCAGGCAGGCTACGAGCAGTACTTC.

This sequence joins TRBV28 and TRBJ2-2, with D possibly matching TRBD1 (6 bases). The length of the CDR3 is 21 residues. The germline gives CDR1 MDHEN, CDR2 SYDVKM. Trimming stripped 3 bases from V and 7 bases from J, with 33 bases between. The CDR3 nucleotides read TGTGCCAGCAGTTTTAACGTCCCGGGACAAGAAAGGGGGAGAACCGTCGGGGAGCTGTTTTTT. Translated: CASSFNVPGQERGRTVGELFF.

The rearrangement uses TRBV5-6 and TRBJ1-4; 10 bases align to TRBD1. The CDR3 has 14 residues. Germline assignment: CDR1 SGHDT and CDR2 YYEEEE. V shed 5 bases, J shed 8 bases, and the junction held 6 bases outside the gene matches. The DNA of the CDR3 is TGTGCCAGCAGTTCTAGACAGGGGGCGGAAAAACTGTTTTTT. This gives the protein CASSSRQGAEKLFF. The variable domain in full, completed from reference TRBV5-6 and TRBJ1-4, reads DAGVTQSPTHLIKTRGQQVTLRCSPKSGHDTVSWYQQALGQGPQFIFQYYEEEERQRGNFPDRFSGHQFPNYSSELNVNALLLGDSALYLCASSSRQGAEKLFFGSGTQLSVL.

The rearrangement joins TRBV27 to TRBJ2-3, with D tentatively TRBD2 (6 bases). The ends were cut back, 7 bases at V and 6 bases at J, with 26 bases in the middle. The CDR3 is 17 amino acids. Germline values: CDR1 MNHEY, CDR2 SMNVEV (reference sequence). Here the CDR3 reads CASNHGGVSRSSDTQYF. CDR3 nucleotide sequence: TGTGCCAGCAACCACGGGGGTGTCTCGCGGTCCAGTGATACGCAGTATTTT.